The next 11 T cell receptor beta chains were all read from a single sample in a study of T cell responses to AZD1222 COVID-19 vaccine. Here immunoSEQ multiplex PCR was the method, and the copy in TCRdb shows in-frame clones only, minus some. The table lists about 50,000 clones, roughly 85% of them singletons. Sequencing used peripheral blood, obtained on day 0 of AZD1222 vaccination. Receptor source: an adult in good health.

This rearrangement joins TRBV5-1 to TRBJ2-1; D ambiguous. The CDR3 totals 15 residues. From germline, CDR1 is SGHRS and CDR2 YFSETQ. Trimming pared 4 bases from V and 0 bases from J, leaving 11 bases between. The CDR3 reads CASSPDLSSYNEQFF. In nucleotides, the CDR3 is TGCGCCAGCAGCCCGGACCTAAGCTCCTACAATGAGCAGTTCTTC.

The rearrangement uses TRBV6-6 and TRBJ1-2, with 7 bases lining up with TRBD1. Per the germline V gene, CDR1 is MNHNY and CDR2 is SVGAGI (reference sequence). The CDR3 loop spans 13 amino acids. V gave up 6 bases and J gave up 7 bases; unmatched junction bases: 8. Here the CDR3 reads CASRLITGAGYTF. DNA for the CDR3: TGTGCCAGCAGGTTAATAACAGGGGCTGGCTACACCTTC.

This clone appeared a few times. J is TRBJ2-5 and V is TRBV4-2; D might be TRBD1 or TRBD2, each matching 7 bases. Deletions cut 1 base from V and 7 bases from J, with 13 bases between. Germline assignment: CDR1 LGHNA and CDR2 YNFKEQ. The CDR3 loop spans 14 amino acids. This CDR3 reads CASSQVDREGTQYF. CDR3 bases: TGTGCCAGCAGCCAAGTAGACAGGGAGGGGACCCAGTACTTC.

The chain links TRBV19 to TRBJ2-1, with D unresolved. The CDR3 is made up of 12 amino acids. The V end was cut by 1 base, the J end by 13 bases, with 11 bases between. The germline V gene has CDR1 LNHDA and CDR2 SQIVND (reference sequence). CDR3 bases: TGTGCCAGTAGTATAGTTCCCGGCAGACAGTTCTTC. It yields the protein CASSIVPGRQFF.

The chain is built from TRBV18 and TRBJ1-2, with 7 nucleotides matching TRBD1. The CDR3 totals 15 residues. Germline-derived CDR1 and CDR2 are KGHSH and LQKENI. V gave up 0 bases and J gave up 4 bases; unmatched junction bases: 5. This chain's CDR3 is CASSPPQGGVYGYTF. The CDR3 coding sequence is TGTGCCAGCTCACCACCGCAGGGGGGGGTCTATGGCTACACCTTC.

The genes are TRBV27 and TRBJ2-5; D unclear. This CDR3 is built from 14 residues. V lost 3 bases, J lost 2 bases, and 10 bases lay in between. Per germline, CDR1 MNHEY and CDR2 SMNVEV (reference sequence). The CDR3 DNA sequence: TGTGCCAGCAGTTTCCGGGCAGAACAAGAGACCCAGTACTTC. Translating gives CASSFRAEQETQYF.

CDR3 coding DNA: TGTGCCAGCAGTCCTGATCAGGCGCGGGGGCACATTCAGTACTTC. It yields the protein CASSPDQARGHIQYF. V and J are TRBV28 and TRBJ2-4; maybe TRBD2 (7 bases). The CDR3 loop spans 15 amino acids. Germline lookup yields CDR1 MDHEN and CDR2 SYDVKM. Trimming cost V 5 bases and J 8 bases, with 19 bases left between them.

Sample share makes this clone medium-sized. Within the sample, other DNA sequences also encode this same CDR3. The V gene is TRBV10-2, the J gene TRBJ1-5; D is ambiguous. V shed 0 bases and J shed 0 bases, with 9 bases lying between them. Germline CDR1 reads WSHSY; CDR2 reads SAAADI. The CDR3 totals 16 residues. The CDR3 DNA is TGCGCCAGCAGTGAGTCCCCGGGAAATAGCAATCAGCCCCAGCATTTT. This gives the protein CASSESPGNSNQPQHF.

This chain links TRBV7-9 with TRBJ2-3, with 8 bases matching TRBD2. Germline-derived CDR1 and CDR2 are SEHNR and FQNEAQ (reference sequence). The CDR3 consists of 19 residues. V lost 5 bases and J lost 5; bases outside the gene matches: 21. CDR3 bases: TGTGCCAGCAGCCTGTGGGTCTCCGTTGGTGAGCGGGGGAGAGATACGCAGTATTTT. Protein: CASSLWVSVGERGRDTQYF.

The chain combines TRBV5-1 with TRBJ2-2, with 8 bases aligning to TRBD1. CDR3 length equals 17 residues. The V segment lost 0 bases and the J segment 6 bases; nucleotides outside the gene matches: 10. The germline gives CDR1 SGHRS, CDR2 YFSETQ. The CDR3 coding sequence is TGCGCCAGCAGCTTGGGGTCGGGACAGGTCTCCTCCGGGGAGCTGTTTTTT. It codes for CASSLGSGQVSSGELFF.

The chain recombines TRBV28 with TRBJ1-6; 7 bases map to TRBD1. V was clipped by 5 bases and J by 3 bases; unmatched bases: 13. The germline CDR1 and CDR2 sequences are MDHEN and SYDVKM. The CDR3 extends over 18 amino acids. Here the CDR3 reads CASSRTSTGVVYNSPLHF. CDR3 DNA sequence: TGTGCCAGCAGTCGGACATCCACAGGGGTGGTCTATAATTCACCCCTCCACTTT.